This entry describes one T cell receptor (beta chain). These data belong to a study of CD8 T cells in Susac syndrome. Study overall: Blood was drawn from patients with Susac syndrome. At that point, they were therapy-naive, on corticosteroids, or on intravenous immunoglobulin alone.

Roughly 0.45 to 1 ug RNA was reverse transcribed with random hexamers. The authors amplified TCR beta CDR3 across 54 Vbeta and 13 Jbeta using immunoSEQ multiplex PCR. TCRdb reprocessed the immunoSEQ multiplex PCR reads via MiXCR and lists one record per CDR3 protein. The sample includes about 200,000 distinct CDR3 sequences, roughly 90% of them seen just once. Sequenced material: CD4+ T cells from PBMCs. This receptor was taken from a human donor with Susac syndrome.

The CDR3, as DNA: TGTGCCATCAGTGGGGGCCGTAATGAAAAACTGTTTTTT. Its translation: CAISGGRNEKLFF. This chain uses TRBV10-3 with TRBJ1-4, with D possibly matching TRBD1 (5 bases). Germline V gives CDR1 ENHRY, CDR2 SYGVKD. This CDR3 is built from 13 residues. The ends were cut back, 4 bases at V and 4 bases at J, with 7 bases in the middle.